The next 24 T cell receptor beta chains were all read from a single sample in a study of blood T cell repertoires in COVID-19 (dated by TCRdb to 2020 to 2021). The library was prepared using the immunoSEQ multiplex PCR assay. In its TCRdb copy, this immuneACCESS table keeps in-frame sequences only and misses some clones. Where compared with another copy, unresolved V genes explain less than half of these, and the others have no known cause. For this sample the table gives over 150,000 clones, of which roughly nine tenths were detected only once. The ten most abundant clones make up about a fifth of the sample. The specimen sequenced was peripheral blood. These receptor sequences come from a man aged 65 to 85 with active or convalescent COVID-19.

The rearrangement links TRBV10-3 to TRBJ1-1; possibly TRBD1 for D (6 bases). The germline V gene encodes CDR1 ENHRY and CDR2 SYGVKD. CDR3 length equals 14 residues. Trimming shortened V by 5 bases and J by 0 bases, and 10 bases separated the two germline ends. The CDR3 reads CAISTGTMNTEAFF. The DNA for the CDR3 is TGTGCCATCAGTACAGGGACCATGAACACTGAAGCTTTCTTT.

DNA for the CDR3: TGCAGCGTTGCGGGTAAGGCCGGGAACACTGAAGCTTTCTTT. It is translated as CSVAGKAGNTEAFF. V gene TRBV29-1 combines with J gene TRBJ1-1; D remains unclear. With 4 bases removed from V and 1 base from J, the gap between germline ends came to 13 bases. The CDR3 is 14 amino acids. The germline gives CDR1 SQVTM, CDR2 ANQGSEA.

The chain carries TRBV7-3 and TRBJ2-3; 14 positions agree with TRBD2. The CDR3 contains 15 residues. CDR1 is SGHTA and CDR2 is FQGTGA in the germline V gene. The junction had 0 bases not matched to a gene; V was cut back by 3 bases and J by 4 bases. CDR3 in amino acids: CASSLGLAGADTQYF. CDR3 coding DNA: TGTGCCAGCAGCTTGGGACTAGCGGGAGCAGATACGCAGTATTTT. Full variable domain (rest looked up from reference TRBV7-3 and TRBJ2-3): GAGVSQTPSNKVTEKGKYVELRCDPISGHTALYWYRQSLGQGPEFLIYFQGTGAADDSGLPNDRFFAVRPEGSVSTLKIQRTERGDSAVYLCASSLGLAGADTQYFGPGTRLTVL.

This sequence joins TRBV6-5 and TRBJ1-5, with unresolved D. Germline CDR1 reads MNHEY; CDR2 reads SVGAGI. The germline V and J ends were trimmed by 6 bases and 4 bases, with 16 bases remaining between them. The CDR3 runs 15 residues. This CDR3 is CASSTGIPGNQPQHF. The CDR3 DNA sequence: TGTGCCAGCAGCACGGGTATCCCTGGAAATCAGCCCCAGCATTTT.

A single count supports this clone. The chain links TRBV6-5 to TRBJ2-2; 9 bases map to TRBD1. CDR3 length: 14 amino acids. Losses at the gene ends were 6 bases for V and 6 bases for J; bases not matched to a gene: 5. Germline V gene sequence: CDR1 MNHEY, CDR2 SVGAGI. CDR3 residues: CASRTTGGSGELFF. CDR3 DNA: TGTGCCAGCAGGACAACAGGGGGCTCCGGGGAGCTGTTTTTT.

The gene calls are TRBV7-6 and TRBJ2-7, with TRBD1 identical over 9 bases. CDR3 size: 18 residues. V trimming: 2 bases; J trimming: 6 bases; junction bases outside the gene matches: 17. The germline CDR1 and CDR2 sequences are SGHVS and FNYEAQ. The CDR3 coding sequence is TGTGCCAGCAGCTTATCACCCGGAAGGGACAGGGTCGGAGGCGAGCAGTACTTC. Amino acid sequence: CASSLSPGRDRVGGEQYF.

V is TRBV10-3 and J is TRBJ2-5; D is perhaps TRBD2 (6 bases). V lost 3 bases and J lost 4, with 21 bases in between. Germline loops: CDR1 ENHRY, CDR2 SYGVKD. The CDR3 has 17 residues. The CDR3 is CAISDREMAGSGETQYF. The DNA of the CDR3 is TGTGCCATCAGTGACCGGGAAATGGCGGGAAGCGGAGAGACCCAGTACTTC.

This clone was seen a single time. The genes are TRBV25-1 and TRBJ1-2, with 9 nucleotides matching TRBD1. With 3 bases clipped from V and 4 bases from J, the junction kept 9 bases outside the gene matches. The CDR3 extends over 16 amino acids. CDR1 and CDR2 (germline): MGHDK, SYGVNS. In DNA, the CDR3 is TGTGCCAGCAGTGATGCGCGGACAGGGGAGGCCTATGGCTACACCTTC. Translation: CASSDARTGEAYGYTF.

The J gene is TRBJ1-5, the V gene TRBV4-1; maybe TRBD1 (6 bases). The CDR3 runs to 17 residues. The germline gives CDR1 MGHRA, CDR2 YSYEKL. Trimming took off 2 bases at V and 3 bases at J, with 17 bases between the two ends. CDR3 region: CASSQSPTGQYNQPQHF. Written as DNA, the CDR3 is TGCGCCAGCAGCCAATCACCCACCGGACAGTACAATCAGCCCCAGCATTTT.

The J gene is TRBJ1-1, the V gene TRBV18, with D perhaps TRBD1 (5 bases). The CDR3 runs to 14 residues. Deletions cut 5 bases from V and 3 bases from J, with 13 bases between. Germline V CDR1 and CDR2: KGHSH, LQKENI. The CDR3, as DNA: TGTGCCAGCTCAACCCGGACGGGGGACACTGAAGCTTTCTTT. It translates to CASSTRTGDTEAFF.

The J gene is TRBJ2-3, the V gene TRBV11-3; tentatively, D is TRBD1 (5 bases). Trimming pared 2 bases from V and 0 bases from J, leaving 15 bases between. From germline, CDR1 is SGHNT and CDR2 YENEEA. The length of the CDR3 is 17 residues. CDR3 region: CASSLSLGQGSTDTQYF. The CDR3 bases are TGTGCCAGCAGCTTATCCCTGGGCCAGGGTAGCACAGATACGCAGTATTTT.

The chain employs TRBV28 and TRBJ2-1; D is undetermined. Deletions cut 8 bases from V and 0 bases from J, with 11 bases between. The germline V gene encodes CDR1 MDHEN and CDR2 SYDVKM. The CDR3 has 14 residues. As DNA, the CDR3 is TGTGCCAGCGGAGCTTTGAGCTCCTACAATGAGCAGTTCTTC. Translating it yields CASGALSSYNEQFF.

Worth noting for this clone: Other DNA sequences in this specimen translate into the identical CDR3. The rearrangement uses TRBV12-3 or TRBV12-4 and TRBJ1-1; D call uncertain. Trimming shortened V by 5 bases and J by 1 base, and 8 bases separated the two germline ends. The CDR3 extends over 13 amino acids. CDR3 amino acids: CASSPTRNTEAFF. In nucleotides, the CDR3 is TGTGCCAGCAGTCCGACAAGGAACACTGAAGCTTTCTTT.

This clone came up a few times. The chain employs TRBV19 and TRBJ1-5, with TRBD1 matching 8 bases. CDR3 length: 15 residues. Unmatched junction bases numbered 11, after V lost 9 bases and J lost 4 bases. The germline V gene has CDR1 LNHDA and CDR2 SQIVND (reference sequence). CDR3 sequence (DNA): TGTGCCAGCTCGGACAGGGTTTTACGGAATCAGCCCCAGCATTTT. This sequence encodes CASSDRVLRNQPQHF.

The rearrangement joins TRBV12-5 to TRBJ1-1; D call uncertain. V lost 2 bases, J lost 0 bases, and 4 bases lay in between. The germline V gene has CDR1 LGHNT and CDR2 FRNRAP. The CDR3 has 13 amino acids. The CDR3 nucleotides read TGTGCTAGTGGTTTGTCCATGAACACTGAAGCTTTCTTT. Residues: CASGLSMNTEAFF.

The chain is built from TRBV7-9 and TRBJ1-1; unclear D gene. Trimming removed 5 bases at V and 7 bases at J, with 11 bases between. The CDR3 totals 12 residues. Looked up from germline, CDR1 is SEHNR and CDR2 is FQNEAQ (reference sequence). In nucleotides, the CDR3 is TGTGCCAGCAGCCCCAGGTTTGGTGAAGCTTTCTTT. Translating it yields CASSPRFGEAFF.

This rearrangement joins TRBV2 to TRBJ2-1; possible D gene TRBD2, 6 bases. There are 17 residues in the CDR3. The germline V gene has CDR1 SNHLY and CDR2 FYNNEI. Trimming took 4 bases from V and 0 from J, leaving 16 bases between them. The CDR3 protein is CASSGTVAASSYNEQFF. As DNA, the CDR3 is TGTGCCAGCAGTGGAACCGTAGCGGCGTCCTCCTACAATGAGCAGTTCTTC.

V is TRBV5-5 and J is TRBJ2-7, with 8 positions matching TRBD1. The CDR3 extends over 13 amino acids. Germline trimming cut 3 bases from V and 6 bases from J; bases unmatched to any gene: 5. Germline V gene lookup returns CDR1 SGHKS and CDR2 YYEKEE (reference sequence). CDR3 nucleotides: TGTGCCAGCAGCTGGACAGGGTTGGCCGAGCAGTACTTC. Translating it yields CASSWTGLAEQYF. The variable domain in full, completed from reference TRBV5-5 and TRBJ2-7, reads DAGVTQSPTHLIKTRGQQVTLRCSPISGHKSVSWYQQVLGQGPQFIFQYYEKEERGRGNFPDRFSARQFPNYSSELNVNALLLGDSALYLCASSWTGLAEQYFGPGTRLTVT.

The rearrangement links TRBV4-3 to TRBJ2-3; 8 nucleotides line up with TRBD2. CDR3 length: 16 residues. Trimming removed 4 bases from V and 1 base from J; junction bases left unmatched: 7. Germline-derived CDR1 and CDR2 are LGHNA and YSLEER. The CDR3 reads CASSPLTGGGTDTQYF. CDR3 bases: TGCGCCAGCAGCCCCCTTACGGGAGGGGGCACAGATACGCAGTATTTT.

The rearrangement joins TRBV18 to TRBJ1-3; D is undetermined. CDR3 size: 16 residues. Trimming shortened V by 0 bases and J by 0 bases, and 9 bases separated the two germline ends. In germline, CDR1 is KGHSH, CDR2 LQKENI. DNA for the CDR3: TGTGCCAGCTCACCACCACTCGGGTTCTCTGGAAACACCATATATTTT. Translated: CASSPPLGFSGNTIYF.

This chain connects TRBV5-1 to TRBJ2-2; 9 nucleotides match TRBD1. The CDR3 sequence is 16 residues long. J was trimmed by 7 bases and V by 2 bases; bases with no gene match: 9. Germline values: CDR1 SGHRS, CDR2 YFSETQ. The CDR3 DNA reads TGCGCCAGCAGCTTTACAGGGGGCGCAGGGTTCGGGGAGCTGTTTTTT. Protein sequence: CASSFTGGAGFGELFF.

This clone has more than one count but fewer than ten. The J gene is TRBJ2-7, the V gene TRBV19; possible D gene TRBD1, 6 bases. V lost 2 bases and J lost 7, with 18 bases in between. CDR1 LNHDA and CDR2 SQIVND come from the germline V gene (reference sequence). CDR3 length equals 15 residues. CDR3 DNA sequence: TGTGCCAGTAGTATAACCCAGGGGACGTGGAGAGAGCAGTACTTC. The encoded protein is CASSITQGTWREQYF.

This clone was found a few times. This chain connects TRBV6-5 to TRBJ1-6, with D tentatively TRBD1 (5 bases). Germline-derived CDR1 and CDR2 are MNHEY and SVGAGI. This CDR3 has 12 amino acids. V lost 6 bases and J lost 8, with 8 bases in between. The CDR3 DNA reads as TGTGCCAGCAGCACGGGGGATTCACCCCTCCACTTT. Translated, it gives CASSTGDSPLHF.

The chain employs TRBV2 and TRBJ2-2; TRBD2 is a possible D gene (6 bases). V lost 6 bases, J lost 2 bases, and 13 bases lay in between. The germline gives CDR1 SNHLY, CDR2 FYNNEI. This CDR3 contains 15 residues. CDR3 nucleotides: TGTGCCAGCAGAGGGACCGGGAGTAACACCGGGGAGCTGTTTTTT. Protein product: CASRGTGSNTGELFF.